The 3 T cell receptor beta chains given below trace back to one sample, sequenced in a study of cytomegalovirus exposure and HLA in healthy donors. 13 Jbeta primers and 60 Vbeta primers were used for the PCR. Repertoires were generated with immunoSEQ multiplex PCR, while TCRdb's copy carries only in-frame clones and drops some. The profile shows under 110,000 clones, around 85% of them singletons. The sequencing sample was made of PBMCs. These receptor sequences come from a man aged 55 to 70 in good health and CMV-seronegative.

V and J are TRBV7-2 and TRBJ2-3; 9 nucleotides align to TRBD2. Unmatched junction bases numbered 14, after V lost 4 bases and J lost 3 bases. The CDR3 runs 18 residues. Germline-derived CDR1 and CDR2 are SGHTA and FQGNSA. Written as DNA, the CDR3 is TGTGCCAGCAGCTATCAGGCGGGGGGGCATAAAGGGACAGATACGCAGTATTTT. As protein: CASSYQAGGHKGTDTQYF.

The chain carries TRBV5-3 and TRBJ2-7; TRBD2 agrees at 7 bases. TRBV5-3 belongs to the ORF category, with a function that is uncertain. The V and J ends lost 8 bases and 2 bases, in that order; junction bases with no gene match: 4. The CDR3 has 12 amino acids. The DNA of the CDR3 is TGTGCCAGTGAAAGCGGGACCTACGAGCAGTACGTC. It translates to CASESGTYEQYV.

J is TRBJ2-5 and V is TRBV11-3; D perhaps matches TRBD1 (5 bases). The better agreement between TRBJ2-7 and the DNA end casts doubt on the J call. Germline lookup yields CDR1 SGHNT and CDR2 YENEEA. This CDR3 has 13 amino acids. This CDR3 reads CASRLTAGYEQYF. The CDR3 DNA follows: TGTGCCAGCAGGTTAACAGCAGGGTACGAGCAGTACTTC.